What follows describes a single T cell receptor (beta chain). As yet, its antigen is unknown. The CDR3 extends over 15 amino acids. J lost 0 bases, V lost 7 bases, and 6 bases had no gene match. Germline loops: CDR1 SGHTA, CDR2 FQGNSA. These data come from a study of T-cell memory formation after mild COVID-19. General study findings and limits: Clones that contracted from day 15 to 85 were balanced CD4/CD8, while later expanders leaned CD4+.

TCRdb recomputed calls from the 5' RACE reads with MiXCR, one row per CDR3 protein. The sample consists of some 88,000 distinct CDR3 sequences, approximately 25% of them appearing once. This chain joins TRBV7-2 and TRBJ2-3; 8 bases fit TRBD2. The material sequenced was PBMCs or a T cell subset sorted from them (not recorded which). The sequence derives from a man aged 18 to 29 who had mild COVID-19 (a few samples of this study predate the infection). Cell type and time point are not known. The chain's CDR3 is CASIRGGSSTDTQYF. The CDR3 nucleotides are TGTGCCAGCATCCGGGGGGGCTCTAGCACAGATACGCAGTATTTT.